The 17 T cell receptor beta chains presented below share a single source sample, sequenced in a study of shared clonotypes between healthy human individuals. Terminally differentiated effector memory CD45RA+ cells were left out of the naive CD8 fraction, which was CD45RO-negative and positively selected for CCR7. Some clones are missing from TCRdb's copy, which holds only in-frame ones; the method was immunoSEQ multiplex PCR. The table records roughly 1,800,000 clones, less than 95% of them present only once. Sequenced material: naive CD8+ T cells sorted from blood. The receptors here all came from a man in his late teens or twenties in good health.

The V call is TRBV27, the J call TRBJ2-1; the D gene could be TRBD1 or TRBD2 (5 bases each). V was trimmed by 6 bases and J by 2 bases, leaving 14 bases between them. The V gene's germline CDR1 is MNHEY and CDR2 SMNVEV (reference sequence). The CDR3 is 15 residues long. CDR3 nucleotide sequence: TGTGCCAGCAGCGATACGGGGCCTACCTACAATGAGCAGTTCTTC. Amino acid sequence: CASSDTGPTYNEQFF.

The chain has TRBV5-6 and TRBJ1-2, with a tentative D call TRBD1 (5 bases). V was clipped by 4 bases and J by 0 bases, with 13 bases between them. The CDR3 runs 15 residues. Germline CDR1 and CDR2: SGHDT and YYEEEE. CDR3 protein: CASSLWDGPNYGYTF. CDR3 sequence (DNA): TGTGCCAGCAGCCTATGGGACGGCCCTAACTATGGCTACACCTTC. Full variable domain (outside the CDR3, taken from reference TRBV5-6 and TRBJ1-2): DAGVTQSPTHLIKTRGQQVTLRCSPKSGHDTVSWYQQALGQGPQFIFQYYEEEERQRGNFPDRFSGHQFPNYSSELNVNALLLGDSALYLCASSLWDGPNYGYTFGSGTRLTVV.

J is TRBJ2-1 and V is TRBV4-1; 13 bases map to TRBD2. This CDR3 spans 15 amino acids. In germline, CDR1 is MGHRA, CDR2 YSYEKL. V shed 2 bases, J shed 10 bases, and the junction held 5 bases outside the gene matches. The CDR3: CASSQTSGGAKEQFF. The CDR3 DNA reads TGCGCCAGCAGCCAAACTAGCGGGGGGGCGAAGGAGCAGTTCTTC.

V gene TRBV6-6 combines with J gene TRBJ2-7, with a tentative D call TRBD2 (5 bases). Trimming took 2 bases from V and 3 from J, leaving 8 bases between them. CDR1 is MNHNY, CDR2 SVGAGI, per germline (reference sequence). There are 13 residues in the CDR3. In nucleotides, the CDR3 is TGTGCCAGCAGTTACGTTCGGGACTACGAGCAGTACTTC. This translates into CASSYVRDYEQYF.

V is TRBV13 and J is TRBJ2-1; tentative D call: TRBD2 (6 bases). CDR1 is PRHDT, CDR2 FYEKMQ, per germline (reference sequence). V gave up 6 bases and J gave up 5 bases, with 17 bases separating them. CDR3 length: 15 residues. CDR3 in amino acids: CASSLTLGLNNEQFF. Written as DNA, the CDR3 is TGTGCCAGCAGTCTCACCTTGGGACTCAACAATGAGCAGTTCTTC.

The chain has TRBV4-1 and TRBJ1-1; D is unclear. Germline loops: CDR1 MGHRA, CDR2 YSYEKL. This CDR3 spans 14 amino acids. The ends were cut back, 2 bases at V and 1 base at J, with 8 bases in the middle. CDR3: CASSQNGQNTEAFF. The CDR3 bases are TGCGCCAGCAGCCAAAACGGCCAGAACACTGAAGCTTTCTTT.

The chain employs TRBV27 and TRBJ2-5; TRBD1 is a possible D gene (5 bases). CDR1 MNHEY and CDR2 SMNVEV come from the germline V gene (reference sequence). This CDR3 spans 14 amino acids. The V and J ends lost 5 bases and 3 bases respectively, with 13 bases between them. Here the CDR3 reads CASSGSGWEETQYF. CDR3 DNA sequence: TGTGCCAGCAGTGGATCAGGGTGGGAAGAGACCCAGTACTTC.

V is TRBV11-2 and J is TRBJ2-1; D possibly corresponds to TRBD1 (5 bases). This CDR3 has 15 residues. V was trimmed by 0 bases and J by 12 bases, leaving 18 bases between them. The germline V gene has CDR1 SGHAT and CDR2 FQNNGV. The CDR3 bases are TGTGCCAGCAGCTTAGATCTCGGTACAGGTGACGGGCAGTTCTTC. Its translation: CASSLDLGTGDGQFF.

The chain has TRBV6-5 and TRBJ2-7; 9 bases are a match to TRBD2. The CDR3 spans 13 residues. Unmatched junction bases numbered 5, after V lost 6 bases and J lost 5 bases. Germline V gene data show CDR1 as MNHEY and CDR2 as SVGAGI. The CDR3, as DNA: TGTGCCAGCAGCTTAGCGGGAGCGGACGAGCAGTACTTC. The encoded protein is CASSLAGADEQYF.

This chain links TRBV7-9 with TRBJ2-1; 9 bases are a match to TRBD1. Germline-derived CDR1 and CDR2 are SEHNR and FQNEAQ (reference sequence). J gave up 5 bases and V 5 bases, and 10 bases lay outside the gene matches. This CDR3 is built from 16 residues. The DNA for the CDR3 is TGTGCCAGCAGCGCGGAGACAGGGGGTTTCGACAATGAGCAGTTCTTC. Residues: CASSAETGGFDNEQFF.

This clone is a singleton in its sample. The chain has TRBV6-6 and TRBJ2-1; TRBD2 is a possible D gene (6 bases). CDR1 is MNHNY, CDR2 SVGAGI, per germline (reference sequence). Deletions cut 2 bases from V and 12 bases from J, with 20 bases between. The CDR3 contains 15 residues. CDR3 protein: CASSYGPGGARGQFF. The DNA for the CDR3 is TGTGCCAGCAGTTACGGCCCCGGCGGGGCGCGGGGGCAGTTCTTC.

This sequence joins TRBV6-6 and TRBJ2-7, with 10 bases fitting TRBD2. The CDR3 is 15 amino acids. V was clipped by 5 bases and J by 3 bases; unmatched bases: 7. Germline CDR1 and CDR2: MNHNY and SVGAGI (reference sequence). The CDR3 is CASSPGLASFYEQYF. CDR3 coding DNA: TGTGCCAGCAGTCCGGGACTAGCGAGTTTCTACGAGCAGTACTTC.

The CDR3 protein is CASGARGDHEQYF. The DNA for the CDR3 is TGTGCCAGTGGCGCTAGGGGAGACCACGAGCAGTACTTC. This chain uses TRBV19 with TRBJ2-7; D tentatively fits TRBD1 or TRBD2 (5 bases each). Germline V lookup: CDR1 LNHDA, CDR2 SQIVND (reference sequence). V was shortened by 8 bases and J by 5 bases, with 16 bases between the two germline ends. This CDR3 is 13 amino acids long.

Only one count was recorded for this clone. The V and J genes are TRBV6-6 and TRBJ1-6; 9 bases line up with TRBD1. The CDR3 extends over 13 amino acids. The V gene's germline CDR1 is MNHNY and CDR2 SVGAGI (reference sequence). V lost 4 bases to trimming and J lost 10 bases; unmatched junction nucleotides: 2. DNA of the CDR3: TGTGCCAGCAGTTTCGGACAGGGGTCACCCCTCCACTTT. Its translation: CASSFGQGSPLHF.

The chain recombines TRBV4-1 with TRBJ1-1; perhaps TRBD1 as D (6 bases). This CDR3 spans 14 amino acids. V was cut by 1 base and J by 9 bases, with 15 bases left in between. CDR1 MGHRA and CDR2 YSYEKL come from the germline V gene. The CDR3 is CASSQGTGLNQAFF. CDR3 DNA: TGCGCCAGCAGCCAAGGCACAGGGTTAAATCAAGCTTTCTTT.

In DNA form, the CDR3 reads TGCGCCAGCAGCCAAGCGGGGCAGGGGGTTAATTCACCCCTCCACTTT. This codes for CASSQAGQGVNSPLHF. The genes are TRBV4-3 and TRBJ1-6; 7 positions agree with TRBD1. Germline V gene data show CDR1 as LGHNA and CDR2 as YSLEER. The CDR3 runs to 16 residues. V dropped 1 base and J dropped 6; count of bases not matched to a gene: 6.

The V and J genes are TRBV19 and TRBJ1-2, with 9 bases matching TRBD1. The CDR3 covers 18 residues. Germline values: CDR1 LNHDA, CDR2 SQIVND (reference sequence). With V trimmed by 1 base and J by 0 bases, 9 bases remained unmatched. CDR3 coding DNA: TGTGCCAGTAGTATAGGGGACAGGGCCCTACTTACTAACTATGGCTACACCTTC. Protein product: CASSIGDRALLTNYGYTF.